These T cell receptor beta chains were read from a single sample in a study of blood T cell repertoires in COVID-19. TCRdb keeps only in-frame clones here, not all; method: immunoSEQ multiplex PCR. The data hold under 150,000 clones, with almost 80% observed a single time. Sequencing was carried out using peripheral blood. All receptors come from a human donor in a cohort sampled during active COVID-19. Both conserved end residues are part of each CDR3. Each record gives: V gene, D gene, CDR3 protein. D genes are given only for firm matches.

V: TRBV28; D: NA; CDR3: CASSAEYRDTGELFF
V: TRBV5-4; D: NA; CDR3: CASSLDRDETQYF
V: TRBV5-1; D: NA; CDR3: CASSPMTGDNSPLHF
V: TRBV9; D: NA; CDR3: CASSVDEGETQYF
V: TRBV3-1/TRBV3-2; D: TRBD1; CDR3: CASSQVTTGGNGYTF
V: TRBV7-2; D: TRBD1; CDR3: CASSANRGYGYTF
V: TRBV7-2; D: NA; CDR3: CASSLGGRKNYGYTF
V: TRBV28; D: TRBD1; CDR3: CASSFRPGQGTYEQYF
V: TRBV5-4; D: NA; CDR3: CASSSQEQVYNEQFF
V: TRBV27; D: NA; CDR3: CASRVQGRSTEAFF
V: TRBV7-2; D: NA; CDR3: CASSFRSGSSYEQYF
V: TRBV11-1; D: TRBD1; CDR3: CASSPTGQNFYGYTF
V: TRBV19; D: NA; CDR3: CASSRGGLSNQPQHF
V: TRBV11-2; D: NA; CDR3: CASSPYHAGPSYNEQFF
V: TRBV4-1; D: NA; CDR3: CASSQDQAARGIPEQFF
V: TRBV20-1; D: TRBD1; CDR3: CSASPLGQGDTEAFF
V: TRBV28; D: TRBD1; CDR3: CASSTRGQGAYEQYF
V: TRBV28; D: TRBD1; CDR3: CASTVTGSNQPQHF
V: TRBV3-1/TRBV3-2; D: NA; CDR3: CASSQYGGPYEQYF
V: TRBV28; D: NA; CDR3: CASSPRDTEAFF
V: TRBV7-2; D: NA; CDR3: CASSLVRGNEKLFF
V: TRBV28; D: TRBD2; CDR3: CASSPIAGALTDTQYF
V: TRBV7-3; D: TRBD1; CDR3: CASSWDRGTDTQYF
V: TRBV5-1; D: NA; CDR3: CASSFRGQRYNEQFF
V: TRBV19; D: NA; CDR3: CASSGQFTDTQYF
V: TRBV9; D: TRBD2; CDR3: CASSSRTSGVRNEQFF
V: TRBV28; D: TRBD1; CDR3: CASRPTGQSYQPQHF
V: TRBV7-3; D: NA; CDR3: CASSLETNTEAFF
V: TRBV4-3; D: NA; CDR3: CASSQVYGSPYNEQFF
V: TRBV19; D: TRBD1; CDR3: CASSPGQGYGYTF
V: TRBV10-3; D: TRBD1; CDR3: CAISGQGASEQYF
V: TRBV11-2; D: NA; CDR3: CASSSNRRTDTQYF